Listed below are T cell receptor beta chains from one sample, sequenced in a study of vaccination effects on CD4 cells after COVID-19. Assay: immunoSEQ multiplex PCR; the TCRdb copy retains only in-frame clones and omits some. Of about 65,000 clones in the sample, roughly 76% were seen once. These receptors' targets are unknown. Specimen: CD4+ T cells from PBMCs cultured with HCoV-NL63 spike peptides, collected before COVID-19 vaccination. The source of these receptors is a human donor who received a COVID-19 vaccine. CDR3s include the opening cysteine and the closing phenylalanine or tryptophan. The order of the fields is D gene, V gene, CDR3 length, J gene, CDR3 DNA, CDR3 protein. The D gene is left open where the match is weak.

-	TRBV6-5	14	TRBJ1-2	TGTGCCAGCAGTTACTCCGCAGGGCACTATGGCTACACCTTC	CASSYSAGHYGYTF
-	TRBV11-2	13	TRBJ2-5	TGTGCCAGCAGCTTAGCCCTCCAAGAGACCCAGTACTTC	CASSLALQETQYF
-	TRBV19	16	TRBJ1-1	TGTGCCAGTAGTACCCCCCGGGGGGCTACAGACACTGAAGCTTTCTTT	CASSTPRGATDTEAFF
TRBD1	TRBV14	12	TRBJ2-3	TGTGCCACGAGGGACAGCCGAGATACGCAGTATTTT	CATRDSRDTQYF
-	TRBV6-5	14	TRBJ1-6	TGTGCCAGCAACTGGGGCAGGGTGGGATCACCCCTCCACTTT	CASNWGRVGSPLHF
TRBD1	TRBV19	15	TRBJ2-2	TGTGCCAGTAGTCCGGGACAGGGTAACACCGGGGAGCTGTTTTTT	CASSPGQGNTGELFF
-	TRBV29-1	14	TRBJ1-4	TGCAGCGTTGCACGGAGTGAGGATAATGAAAAACTGTTTTTT	CSVARSEDNEKLFF
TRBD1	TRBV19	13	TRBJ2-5	TGTGCCAGTAGGCGACAGGGTTTTGAGACCCAGTACTTC	CASRRQGFETQYF
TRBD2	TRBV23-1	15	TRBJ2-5	TGCGCCAGCAGTCAATCGAAGGGGAGGGTCGAGACCCAGTACTTC	CASSQSKGRVETQYF
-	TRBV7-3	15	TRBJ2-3	TGTGCCAGCAGCCTAAAGAAATGGAGGGGTGATACGCAGTATTTT	CASSLKKWRGDTQYF
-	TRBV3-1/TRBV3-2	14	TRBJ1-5	TGTGCCAGCAGCCGGGGGGGAGGCAATCAGCCCCAGCATTTT	CASSRGGGNQPQHF
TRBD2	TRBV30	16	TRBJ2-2	TGTGCCTGGAGTGGGGTCGGGGGGGCGAACACCGGGGAGCTGTTTTTT	CAWSGVGGANTGELFF
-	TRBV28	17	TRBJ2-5	TGTGCCAGCAGAATCCATTCCCGGGCCTACCAGGGAAAGACCCAGTACTTC	CASRIHSRAYQGKTQYF
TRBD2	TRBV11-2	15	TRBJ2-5	TGTGCCAGCAGCGGCCAGCGGGGGGTGGGGGAGACCCAGTACTTC	CASSGQRGVGETQYF